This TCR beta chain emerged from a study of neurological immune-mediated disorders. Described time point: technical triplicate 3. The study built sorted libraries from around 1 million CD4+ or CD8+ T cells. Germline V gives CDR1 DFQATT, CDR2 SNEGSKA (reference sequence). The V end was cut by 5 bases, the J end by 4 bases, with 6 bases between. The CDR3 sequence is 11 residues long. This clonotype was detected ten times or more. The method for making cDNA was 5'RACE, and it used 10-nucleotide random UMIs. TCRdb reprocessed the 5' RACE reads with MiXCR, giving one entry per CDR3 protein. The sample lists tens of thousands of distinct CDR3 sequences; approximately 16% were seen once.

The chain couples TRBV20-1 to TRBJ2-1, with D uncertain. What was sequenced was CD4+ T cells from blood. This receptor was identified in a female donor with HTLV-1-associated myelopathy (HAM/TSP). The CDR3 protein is CSALRYNEQFF. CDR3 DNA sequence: TGCAGTGCTCTCCGGTACAATGAGCAGTTCTTC.